The 14 T cell receptor beta chains listed next were all sequenced from one sample in a study of blood T cell repertoires in COVID-19. Measured with immunoSEQ multiplex PCR; TCRdb has only the in-frame clones, and not every one. Of 200,000 to 300,000 clones in the sample, around nine tenths were seen once. Sequencing was done on a sample of PBMCs or T cells enriched from blood (not recorded which). Receptor source: a woman between 40 and 55 years old who had been exposed to COVID-19.

J is TRBJ1-2 and V is TRBV7-2; D remains ambiguous. The V gene lost 1 base and the J gene lost 8 bases, with 5 bases spanning the gap. Germline lookup yields CDR1 SGHTA and CDR2 FQGNSA. This CDR3 has 11 residues. The CDR3 DNA reads TGTGCCAGCAGCTTAGGAGGCGGCTACACCTTC. Protein product: CASSLGGGYTF.

This clone was recorded once. The J gene is TRBJ2-3, the V gene TRBV27; 7 nucleotides line up with TRBD2. V lost 8 bases, J lost 2 bases, and 16 bases stayed unmatched. The CDR3 length is 17 residues. CDR1 is MNHEY and CDR2 is SMNVEV in the germline V gene (reference sequence). In nucleotides, the CDR3 is TGTGCCAGCGCCCAACTAGGGCTAGCGGATTTCACAGATACGCAGTATTTT. It yields the protein CASAQLGLADFTDTQYF.

The chain combines TRBV2 with TRBJ2-5; no clear D gene. Germline V lookup: CDR1 SNHLY, CDR2 FYNNEI. Trimming removed 8 bases from V and 1 base from J, with 11 bases in between. The CDR3 runs 13 residues. Written as DNA, the CDR3 is TGTGCCAGCGAGTACCCTCCCCAAGAGACCCAGTACTTC. It specifies CASEYPPQETQYF.

The chain uses TRBV19 and TRBJ1-5; D is possibly TRBD1 (6 bases). Trimming stripped 4 bases from V and 0 bases from J, with 10 bases between. This CDR3 is built from 15 residues. Germline CDR1 is LNHDA and CDR2 is SQIVND (reference sequence). The DNA of the CDR3 is TGTGCCAGTAGTAAACAGGGAGATAGCAATCAGCCCCAGCATTTT. Its translation is CASSKQGDSNQPQHF.

V is TRBV28 and J is TRBJ2-7; 12 bases match TRBD1. V trimming: 5 bases; J trimming: 5 bases; junction bases outside the gene matches: 7. Germline V gives CDR1 MDHEN, CDR2 SYDVKM. CDR3 length: 15 residues. The CDR3 coding sequence is TGTGCCAGCAGTCCCCCCGGGACAGGGGGCCACGAGCAGTACTTC. Its translation is CASSPPGTGGHEQYF. The full variable domain, its missing parts supplied by reference TRBV28 and TRBJ2-7, is DVKVTQSSRYLVKRTGEKVFLECVQDMDHENMFWYRQDPGLGLRLIYFSYDVKMKEKGDIPEGYSVSREKKERFSLILESASTNQTSMYLCASSPPGTGGHEQYFGPGTRLTVT.

The V and J genes are TRBV5-1 and TRBJ1-2; TRBD1 matches 9 bases. V shed 4 bases and J 7 bases; nucleotides not matched to a gene: 8. From germline, CDR1 is SGHRS and CDR2 YFSETQ. This CDR3 is 14 amino acids long. CDR3 loop: CASSTGGQGSGYTF. DNA of the CDR3: TGCGCCAGCAGCACCGGCGGACAGGGGTCTGGCTACACCTTC. The complete variable domain, with remaining parts taken from reference TRBV5-1 and TRBJ1-2, reads KAGVTQTPRYLIKTRGQQVTLSCSPISGHRSVSWYQQTPGQGLQFLFEYFSETQRNKGNFPGRFSGRQFSNSRSEMNVSTLELGDSALYLCASSTGGQGSGYTFGSGTRLTVV.

The chain uses TRBV28 and TRBJ1-1; D is perhaps TRBD1 (5 bases). Germline assignment: CDR1 MDHEN and CDR2 SYDVKM. V was shortened by 8 bases and J by 2 bases, with 9 bases between the two germline ends. CDR3 length equals 12 residues. The CDR3 DNA reads as TGTGCCAGCGAGCGGGGCAACACTGAAGCTTTCTTT. The encoded protein is CASERGNTEAFF.

V and J are TRBV3-1 (or the pseudogene TRBV3-2) and TRBJ1-5; D ambiguous. V was shortened by 0 bases and J by 0 bases, with 18 bases between the two germline ends. CDR1 and CDR2 (germline): LGHDT, YNNKEL (reference sequence). CDR3 length: 19 amino acids. CDR3 loop: CASSQDVPGLAGSNQPQHF. CDR3 DNA: TGTGCCAGCAGCCAAGATGTACCGGGATTGGCCGGTAGCAATCAGCCCCAGCATTTT.

This clone showed up just once. This chain connects TRBV9 to TRBJ1-1; 7 positions agree with TRBD1. The CDR3 consists of 15 residues. V shed 4 bases, J shed 0 bases, and the junction held 6 bases outside the gene matches. Germline-derived CDR1 and CDR2 are SGDLS and YYNGEE. CDR3 sequence: CASSPKRGLNTEAFF. CDR3 DNA: TGTGCCAGCAGCCCAAAGAGGGGGCTGAACACTGAAGCTTTCTTT.

This chain's CDR3 is CASAMGRENTEAFF. The CDR3 DNA reads as TGTGCCAGCGCGATGGGGAGGGAGAACACTGAAGCTTTCTTT. The rearrangement joins TRBV5-4 to TRBJ1-1, with D uncertain. Germline V gene sequence: CDR1 SGHNT, CDR2 YYREEE (reference sequence). The CDR3 extends over 14 amino acids. The ends were cut back, 7 bases at V and 1 base at J, with 14 bases in the middle.

J is TRBJ2-5 and V is TRBV28; TRBD1 is a possible D gene (5 bases). The germline V and J ends were trimmed by 5 bases and 4 bases, with 17 bases remaining between them. The CDR3 contains 15 residues. Germline V gene lookup returns CDR1 MDHEN and CDR2 SYDVKM. DNA of the CDR3: TGTGCCAGCAGTCGCCCCTTAGCAGGGATAGAGACCCAGTACTTC. This gives the protein CASSRPLAGIETQYF.

The count of this clone is one. The rearrangement uses TRBV7-9 and TRBJ2-2; 8 bases fit TRBD1. The CDR3 runs 16 residues. Germline V gene lookup returns CDR1 SEHNR and CDR2 FQNEAQ (reference sequence). With 5 bases clipped from V and 5 bases from J, the junction kept 10 bases outside the gene matches. The CDR3 here is CASSRDRGQLTGELFF. The CDR3 region has the DNA TGTGCCAGCAGCCGAGACAGGGGCCAACTAACCGGGGAGCTGTTTTTT.

This clone was detected once. V is TRBV19 and J is TRBJ2-3; no firm D call. The CDR3 consists of 15 residues. Germline V gene lookup returns CDR1 LNHDA and CDR2 SQIVND (reference sequence). The V and J ends lost 6 bases and 3 bases respectively, with 16 bases between them. The CDR3 loop reads CASRFLASATDTQYF. CDR3 bases: TGTGCCAGTAGATTTCTCGCGAGTGCTACAGATACGCAGTATTTT.

This chain links TRBV11-3 with TRBJ2-3, with 7 bases fitting TRBD2. The J segment lost 1 base and the V segment lost 0 bases, leaving 1 base of the junction unmatched. CDR1 SGHNT and CDR2 YENEEA come from the germline V gene. The CDR3 is 15 amino acids. The CDR3 protein is CASSLDAGGTDTQYF. The CDR3 bases are TGTGCCAGCAGCTTAGATGCGGGAGGCACAGATACGCAGTATTTT.